This T cell receptor beta chain appears in the sequencing data of a study of CD8 T cells in Susac syndrome. Study-wide findings and caveats: An acknowledgment was made by the study that its TCR sequencing and HLA analysis involved relatively few individuals.

Germline CDR1 is SGHRS and CDR2 is YFSETQ. This CDR3 contains 15 residues. Trimming removed 0 bases at V and 8 bases at J, with 17 bases between. Relapsing-remitting disease, either stable or active, was present in the treatment-naive patients who were the multiple sclerosis controls. Concerning this clonotype: What it binds is unknown.

RNA, at 0.5 to 1 ug, was reverse transcribed with random hexamers. Across 54 Vbeta and 13 Jbeta, TCR beta CDR3 was amplified with immunoSEQ multiplex PCR. TCRdb reprocessed the immunoSEQ multiplex PCR reads with MiXCR, giving one entry per CDR3 protein. The sample contains around 160,000 distinct CDR3 sequences, less than 95% of which appear only once. The clonotype was recovered from a human donor with multiple sclerosis. Sequenced input: CD4+ T cells from PBMCs. The chain couples TRBV5-1 to TRBJ1-2; TRBD1 might be the D (5 bases). CDR3 sequence reads: CASSLGPQGSGGYTF. CDR3 nucleotides: TGCGCCAGCAGCTTGGGGCCCCAGGGATCAGGGGGCTACACCTTC.